A selection of T cell receptor beta chains follows, all from one sample in a study of blood T cells in healthy people across ages. TCRdb reprocessed the 5' RACE reads via MiXCR and lists one record per CDR3 protein. There are 800,000 or so distinct CDR3 sequences in the sample; 20% to 25% occur only once, and under 4% lies in the top ten. The sample was also linked to a second study, of T cells of mothers and their children.

Sample: blood. All receptors derive from a boy younger than 18 in good health. Each CDR3 is given with its conserved first and last residue. The D gene is left open where the match is weak. Some rows have no size entry. The others give once, few or many, or a class for an expanded clone.

cdr3_nt: TGTGCCAGCAGTTCTTGGACAGTCTACAATGAGCAGTTCTTC
cdr3_aa: CASSSWTVYNEQFF
v_call: TRBV27
clone_size: -
d_call: -
j_call: TRBJ2-1

cdr3_nt: TGTGCCAGTAGTACATCCCTTGAGCAGTTCTTC
cdr3_aa: CASSTSLEQFF
v_call: TRBV19
clone_size: -
d_call: -
j_call: TRBJ2-1

cdr3_nt: TGCGCCAGCAGCTTAGGACAGCCCGGAGCAACTAATGAAAAACTGTTTTTT
cdr3_aa: CASSLGQPGATNEKLFF
v_call: TRBV5-1
clone_size: -
d_call: -
j_call: TRBJ1-4

cdr3_nt: TGCGCCAGCAGCCAAGGGCCACTAGCGGGAGCTTACGAGCAGTACTTC
cdr3_aa: CASSQGPLAGAYEQYF
v_call: TRBV4-3
clone_size: few
d_call: TRBD2
j_call: TRBJ2-7

cdr3_nt: TGTGCCAGCAGCTCGCAGGGCGCCGGGGAGCTGTTTTTT
cdr3_aa: CASSSQGAGELFF
v_call: TRBV7-9
clone_size: many
d_call: -
j_call: TRBJ2-2

cdr3_nt: TGTGCCAGCAGCCCCAAAGACTCCCGGGACCCCACCCACTTT
cdr3_aa: CASSPKDSRDPTHF
v_call: TRBV9
clone_size: -
d_call: -
j_call: TRBJ1-6

cdr3_nt: TGTGCCAGTACTGCGACAGGGAGCACTGGAGCTTTCTTT
cdr3_aa: CASTATGSTGAFF
v_call: TRBV19
clone_size: -
d_call: TRBD1
j_call: TRBJ1-1

cdr3_nt: TGTGCCAGCAGTGAAGCCGGGACACCCGGAGGATATGGCTACACCTTC
cdr3_aa: CASSEAGTPGGYGYTF
v_call: TRBV28
clone_size: few
d_call: -
j_call: TRBJ1-2

cdr3_nt: TGTGCCAGCAGCCATCCCACTAGCGGGAGCGGGAACGAGCAGTACTTC
cdr3_aa: CASSHPTSGSGNEQYF
v_call: TRBV7-2
clone_size: -
d_call: TRBD2
j_call: TRBJ2-7

cdr3_nt: TGTGCCAGCAGTTTTTGGGGGGGCGCAGATGGCTACACCTTC
cdr3_aa: CASSFWGGADGYTF
v_call: TRBV12-3/TRBV12-4
clone_size: -
d_call: -
j_call: TRBJ1-2

cdr3_nt: TGCAGTGCTAGAGATGGAGGCAGGGGGCTTGGCAATCAGCCCCAGCATTTT
cdr3_aa: CSARDGGRGLGNQPQHF
v_call: TRBV20-1
clone_size: few
d_call: TRBD1
j_call: TRBJ1-5